One and the same sample provided the 3 T cell receptor beta chains below, sequenced in a study of blood T cell repertoires in COVID-19. Produced via immunoSEQ multiplex PCR; TCRdb's table is partial and in-frame only. The sample lists 65,000 to 85,000 clones, 90% seen once, with about 7% in the top ten. The sequenced sample consisted of peripheral blood. All receptors come from a human donor in a cohort sampled during active COVID-19.

The chain has TRBV27 and TRBJ2-1; 12 bases agree with TRBD2. Trimming took 6 bases from V and 4 from J; bases not matched to a gene: 4. The CDR3 sequence is 15 residues long. Per germline, CDR1 MNHEY and CDR2 SMNVEV (reference sequence). The CDR3 reads CASRPSGGEYNEQFF. CDR3 nucleotide sequence: TGTGCCAGCAGACCTAGCGGGGGGGAGTACAATGAGCAGTTCTTC.

The chain links TRBV5-6 to TRBJ1-2, with a tentative D call TRBD1 (5 bases). Germline V gene data show CDR1 as SGHDT and CDR2 as YYEEEE. This CDR3 is 15 amino acids long. V lost 1 base, J lost 2 bases, and 12 bases lay in between. Here the CDR3 DNA reads TGTGCCAGCAGCTTGCTCGCCAGGGAAAACTATGGCTACACCTTC. It encodes CASSLLARENYGYTF.

V gene TRBV18 combines with J gene TRBJ1-1, with D hard to call. CDR3 length equals 13 residues. From germline, CDR1 is KGHSH and CDR2 LQKENI. Between the trimmed V and J ends, which lost 0 bases and 6 bases, there was a span of 8 bases. The CDR3 here is CASSPPSPAEAFF. The DNA for the CDR3 is TGTGCCAGCTCACCACCCTCACCGGCTGAAGCTTTCTTT.